Listed below are T cell receptor beta chains from one sample, sequenced in a study of T cells after yellow fever vaccination. TCRdb re-called the 5' RACE reads with MiXCR, one entry per CDR3 protein. Of about 300,000 distinct CDR3 sequences in the sample, 8.7% are singletons; the top ten hold about 3.7%. Specimen: CD4+ T cells sorted from PBMCs, collected 5 days after the yellow fever booster vaccination. These receptors all stem from a man aged 18-30 years who received the YFV17D yellow fever vaccine. CDR3s include the opening cysteine and the closing phenylalanine or tryptophan. Fields, in order: J gene, V gene, D gene, clone size, CDR3 length, CDR3 protein, CDR3 DNA. D genes are given only for firm matches. Clone size, where shown, is once, few, many, or a class for clones that have expanded.

TRBJ2-5 TRBV3-1 TRBD2 many 18 CASSHLMTGGVSSETQYF TGTGCCAGCAGCCACCTGATGACGGGGGGGGTCTCGTCAGAGACCCAGTACTTC
TRBJ2-1 TRBV3-2 . many 14 CASSPPGILNEQFF TGTGCCAGCAGCCCGCCGGGAATTCTCAATGAGCAGTTCTTC
TRBJ1-5 TRBV5-6 TRBD1 . 15 CASSDRAYSNQPQHF TGTGCCAGCAGCGACAGGGCTTATAGCAATCAGCCCCAGCATTTT
TRBJ2-2 TRBV24-1 TRBD1 . 13 CATSAPGDRELFF TGTGCCACCAGTGCCCCAGGGGACAGGGAACTGTTTTTT
TRBJ1-1 TRBV7-9 . many 15 CASSATGTQGTEAFF TGTGCCAGCAGCGCAACCGGGACCCAGGGGACTGAAGCTTTCTTT
TRBJ1-1 TRBV4-3 TRBD1 many 15 CASSRMTGISTEAFF TGCGCCAGCAGCCGAATGACAGGGATATCCACTGAAGCTTTCTTT
TRBJ2-3 TRBV9 . . 13 CASSVGEFPTQYF TGTGCCAGCAGCGTAGGCGAGTTCCCAACGCAGTATTTT
TRBJ1-2 TRBV11-2 TRBD1 many 14 CASSLGQGGHGYTF TGTGCCAGCAGCTTAGGACAGGGTGGTCATGGCTACACCTTC
TRBJ2-7 TRBV5-1 TRBD1 . 15 CASSRGGTGPYEQYF TGCGCCAGCAGCCGGGGCGGGACAGGCCCCTACGAGCAGTACTTC
TRBJ1-5 TRBV10-3 TRBD1 few 16 CAISRGGQVPHQPQHF TGTGCCATCAGTCGTGGGGGACAGGTGCCTCATCAGCCCCAGCATTTT
TRBJ1-3 TRBV10-3 . few 12 CAISVQRNTIYF TGTGCCATCAGTGTGCAGCGAAACACCATATATTTT
TRBJ1-5 TRBV19 . few 15 CASRDRAQGRRPQHF TGTGCCAGTAGAGATAGGGCCCAGGGAAGGCGCCCCCAGCATTTT
TRBJ1-5 TRBV6-6 . few 15 CASSRSGPLGQPQHF TGTGCCAGCAGTCGTTCCGGGCCCCTCGGGCAGCCCCAGCATTTT
TRBJ2-5 TRBV29-1 TRBD1 . 14 CSVVSDRAQETQYF TGCAGCGTTGTGTCGGACAGGGCCCAAGAGACCCAGTACTTC
TRBJ2-1 TRBV5-1 TRBD2 . 15 CASRTSGGAYNEQFF TGCGCCAGCCGAACTAGCGGGGGGGCCTACAATGAGCAGTTCTTC
TRBJ2-3 TRBV15 . many 15 CATSRVSGNTDTQYF TGTGCCACCAGCAGAGTTAGCGGTAACACAGATACGCAGTATTTT
TRBJ2-2 TRBV12-3/TRBV12-4 . . 13 CASSLKGAGELFF TGTGCCAGCAGTTTAAAGGGGGCCGGGGAGCTGTTTTTT
TRBJ2-6 TRBV7-9 . few 18 CASRPIQGPSSGANVLTF TGTGCCAGCAGACCGATACAGGGCCCTAGCTCTGGGGCCAACGTCCTGACTTTC
TRBJ1-2 TRBV27 TRBD1 . 14 CASSRRQGGYGYTF TGTGCCAGCAGCCGCCGACAGGGAGGCTATGGCTACACCTTC
TRBJ2-4 TRBV5-1 . few 14 CASSPTVAKNIQYF TGCGCCAGCAGCCCCACGGTAGCCAAAAACATTCAGTACTTC
TRBJ1-5 TRBV20-1 . few 14 CSASGGKGNQPQHF TGCAGTGCTAGTGGGGGTAAGGGCAATCAGCCCCAGCATTTT
TRBJ2-4 TRBV11-1 TRBD1 . 14 CASGSGTGGSIQYF TGTGCCAGCGGATCCGGGACAGGGGGATCCATTCAGTACTTC
TRBJ1-1 TRBV11-2 . . 14 CASSPKTVNTEAFF TGTGCCAGCAGCCCCAAGACAGTGAACACTGAAGCTTTCTTT
TRBJ1-5 TRBV12-3/TRBV12-4 . . 13 CASSLRNDQPQHF TGTGCCAGCAGTCTCCGCAACGATCAGCCCCAGCATTTT
TRBJ1-1 TRBV5-1 . . 14 CASSARDGNTEAFF TGCGCCAGCAGCGCACGGGACGGTAACACTGAAGCTTTCTTT
TRBJ2-7 TRBV20-1 . many 12 CSAKEGAYEQYF TGCAGTGCAAAAGAGGGGGCCTACGAGCAGTACTTC
TRBJ1-2 TRBV20-1 . . 13 CSAREHGSYGYTF TGCAGTGCTAGAGAGCACGGATCCTATGGCTACACCTTC
TRBJ1-2 TRBV15 . few 16 CATSRGGSEFGYGYTF TGTGCCACCAGCAGAGGAGGCAGCGAATTCGGCTATGGCTACACCTTC
TRBJ1-4 TRBV6-1 . few 14 CASNLGAGEEKLFF TGTGCCAGCAACTTAGGAGCAGGCGAAGAAAAACTGTTTTTT
TRBJ2-6 TRBV7-3 TRBD1 . 18 CASSFTGTGYPGANVLTF TGTGCCAGCAGCTTTACCGGGACAGGGTACCCTGGGGCCAACGTCCTGACTTTC
TRBJ2-7 TRBV5-1 TRBD1 few 14 CASRPGTGGYEQYF TGCGCCAGCAGGCCCGGGACAGGGGGCTACGAGCAGTACTTC
TRBJ2-3 TRBV6-2/TRBV6-3 TRBD2 many 18 CASSPQASGGTSTDTQYF TGTGCCAGCAGCCCCCAGGCTAGCGGGGGGACGAGCACAGATACGCAGTATTTT
TRBJ2-5 TRBV6-6 . . 14 CASSYESGTETQYF TGTGCCAGCAGTTACGAGTCCGGTACGGAGACCCAGTACTTC
TRBJ2-3 TRBV11-2 TRBD1 . 14 CASSFEGATDTQYF TGTGCCAGCAGCTTTGAGGGGGCCACAGATACGCAGTATTTT
TRBJ1-3 TRBV5-1 . . 17 CASSLGSGSLAGNTIYF TGCGCCAGCAGCTTGGGATCGGGGTCACTGGCTGGAAACACCATATATTTT
TRBJ1-5 TRBV6-5 TRBD1 few 14 CASSPGTDNQPQHF TGTGCCAGCAGTCCAGGGACAGACAATCAGCCCCAGCATTTT
TRBJ2-5 TRBV27 . . 16 CASSLGWGSIQETQYF TGTGCCAGCAGTTTAGGCTGGGGGAGTATCCAAGAGACCCAGTACTTC
TRBJ2-1 TRBV12-3/TRBV12-4 . few 13 CASSLGQGMGQFF TGTGCCAGCAGTTTAGGTCAGGGGATGGGTCAGTTCTTC
TRBJ1-6 TRBV7-2 . . 11 CASSLTVTLHF TGTGCCAGCAGCTTAACGGTAACCCTCCACTTT
TRBJ1-1 TRBV28 TRBD1 . 13 CASGGQGFPEAFF TGTGCCAGCGGGGGACAGGGGTTCCCTGAAGCTTTCTTT